The 29 T cell receptor beta chains below were found in one sample sequenced in a study of human T cells and chemical hapten exposure (TCRdb year 2021). The library was obtained by RACE. Sequencing took place on a NextSeq 500. TCRdb reprocessed the public reads (quality trimming at Q25 with fastp, clone calling with MiXCR) and kept in-frame beta chains. Each record represents a unique CDR3 protein, reported with the most common genes and DNA among its rows. A total of fewer than 100,000 distinct CDR3 sequences appear in this sample, more than 9% of them only once. Clones ranked in the top ten supply around 1.6% of the sample. In the paper's terms, the time point label means: patch test 2, 6 weeks after DPC sensitization. Taken with the paper, the label for treatment or condition translates to: therapeutic diphenylcyclopropenone sensitization with weekly scalp DPC. Sample: whole blood, taken in connection with sensitization to the hapten diphenylcyclopropenone (DPC). These TCRs come from a man aged 18 to 29 with alopecia areata. Some clones in this sample may be carry-over from other donors' samples.

This clonotype has at least ten counts. V usage is TRBV12-3 or TRBV12-4 and J usage is TRBJ1-1; 9 bases match TRBD1. Unmatched junction bases numbered 6, after V lost 5 bases and J lost 5 bases. This CDR3 spans 14 amino acids. This CDR3 is CASSPRDRDTEAFF. CDR3 DNA: TGTGCCAGCAGTCCACGGGACAGGGATACTGAAGCTTTCTTT.

This clonotype has a handful of counts. The chain carries TRBV7-9 and TRBJ1-1; 9 nucleotides agree with TRBD1. Per germline, CDR1 SEHNR and CDR2 FQNEAQ (reference sequence). The CDR3 consists of 15 residues. Trimming at V came to 6 bases and at J to 4 bases, leaving 9 bases not matched to a gene. CDR3 bases: TGTGCCAGCAGTCAGACCGGGACAGGGACCACTGAAGCTTTCTTT. This codes for CASSQTGTGTTEAFF.

This clonotype showed up many times. The V gene is TRBV5-1, the J gene TRBJ2-2; D is unclear. Germline CDR1 and CDR2: SGHRS and YFSETQ. V lost 0 bases, J lost 5 bases, and 5 bases lay in between. CDR3 length equals 13 residues. CDR3 loop: CASSLDLTGELFF. Written as DNA, the CDR3 is TGCGCCAGCAGCTTGGACCTTACCGGGGAGCTGTTTTTT.

The chain recombines TRBV28 with TRBJ2-7; 8 bases align to TRBD1. Trimming took 4 bases from V and 0 from J; bases not matched to a gene: 8. CDR3 length equals 16 residues. Germline V gives CDR1 MDHEN, CDR2 SYDVKM. Written as DNA, the CDR3 is TGTGCCAGCAGTTCCGCGGACAGGGTAGTCTCCTACGAGCAGTACTTC. Amino acids: CASSSADRVVSYEQYF. The full variable domain, with the rest looked up from reference TRBV28 and TRBJ2-7, is DVKVTQSSRYLVKRTGEKVFLECVQDMDHENMFWYRQDPGLGLRLIYFSYDVKMKEKGDIPEGYSVSREKKERFSLILESASTNQTSMYLCASSSADRVVSYEQYFGPGTRLTVT.

There are a few counts of this clonotype. CDR3 sequence reads: CASSLVGDASYEQYF. The CDR3 DNA sequence: TGCGCCAGCAGCTTGGTGGGGGACGCCTCCTACGAGCAGTACTTC. The chain employs TRBV5-1 and TRBJ2-7; D is perhaps TRBD1 or TRBD2 (5 bases each). CDR1 and CDR2 from the germline V gene are SGHRS and YFSETQ. V was clipped by 0 bases and J by 0 bases, with 10 bases between them. CDR3 length: 15 residues.

This clonotype has a count of ten or more. This chain connects TRBV7-8 to TRBJ2-4; a possible D gene is TRBD1 (6 bases). Deletions cut 1 base from V and 0 bases from J, with 19 bases between. Germline V CDR1 and CDR2: SGHVS, FQNEAQ. The CDR3 has 19 amino acids. Written as DNA, the CDR3 is TGTGCCAGCAGCTTAGGGGACAAGAGTAAACAACTAGCCAAAAACATTCAGTACTTC. As protein: CASSLGDKSKQLAKNIQYF.

The chain combines TRBV6-1 with TRBJ1-1; D gene uncertain. Between the trimmed V and J ends, which lost 6 bases and 5 bases, there was a span of 16 bases. The CDR3 is 14 amino acids. The germline V gene encodes CDR1 MNHNS and CDR2 SASEGT. For the CDR3, the DNA is TGTGCCAGCAGGAGGGTACAGACCGAAACTGAAGCTTTCTTT. Translated: CASRRVQTETEAFF.

This clonotype was observed a handful of times. The chain uses TRBV14 and TRBJ2-7; 7 bases fit TRBD2. J lost 2 bases, V lost 4 bases, and 20 bases had no gene match. The CDR3 extends over 19 amino acids. The germline gives CDR1 SGHDN, CDR2 FVKESK. The CDR3 DNA reads as TGTGCCAGCAGCCGGCTTCGGGGGGATCAAAGGCCGAAAACCTACGAGCAGTACGTC. Amino acids: CASSRLRGDQRPKTYEQYV.

This clonotype has ten or more counts. The chain joins TRBV7-3 to TRBJ1-1; D not resolved. The CDR3 has 13 residues. CDR1 is SGHTA, CDR2 FQGTGA, per germline. V was shortened by 2 bases and J by 8 bases, with 12 bases between the two germline ends. CDR3 nucleotide sequence: TGTGCCAGCAGCTTAGAGGTTTGGTCCGAAGCTTTCTTT. Its protein is CASSLEVWSEAFF.

This clonotype has more than one count but fewer than ten. The chain uses TRBV24-1 and TRBJ1-5; D uncertain. Germline V gene data show CDR1 as KGHDR and CDR2 as SFDVKD. There are 11 residues in the CDR3. The V end lost 2 bases, the J end lost 11 bases, and 6 bases lay between the germline ends. CDR3 residues: CATSDYFTQHF. DNA for the CDR3: TGTGCCACCAGTGATTATTTTACCCAGCATTTT.

This clonotype showed up many times. J is TRBJ2-1 and V is TRBV6-4; 12 bases align to TRBD2. This CDR3 has 15 residues. V lost 8 bases and J lost 8; bases outside the gene matches: 10. CDR1 and CDR2 from the germline V gene are MRHNA and SNTAGT. CDR3 sequence: CASPRSSGGEDEQFF. CDR3 nucleotides: TGTGCCAGCCCGCGGTCTAGCGGGGGGGAAGATGAGCAGTTCTTC.

This clonotype was seen repeatedly, ten times or more. The genes are TRBV2 and TRBJ1-4; D remains unclear. Trimming took off 10 bases at V and 6 bases at J, with 15 bases between the two ends. CDR1 and CDR2 from the germline V gene are SNHLY and FYNNEI. CDR3 length equals 13 residues. DNA for the CDR3: TGTGCCACCACACCAACGCGTGATGAAAAACTGTTTTTT. This encodes CATTPTRDEKLFF.

This clonotype was observed a handful of times. CDR3 bases: TGTGCCAGCAGCTTTTCCCCGGCGACCGGGGAGCTGTTTTTT. Amino acids: CASSFSPATGELFF. The chain recombines TRBV7-7 with TRBJ2-2; D is uncertain. Germline V gene sequence: CDR1 SSHAT, CDR2 FNYEAQ (reference sequence). Trimming pared 3 bases from V and 5 bases from J, leaving 10 bases between. This CDR3 spans 14 amino acids.

This clonotype was counted between two and nine times. This chain joins TRBV6-5 and TRBJ1-1; 7 bases line up with TRBD1. With 2 bases clipped from V and 6 bases from J, the junction kept 6 bases outside the gene matches. Looked up from germline, CDR1 is MNHEY and CDR2 is SVGAGI. The CDR3 runs 14 residues. Here the CDR3 DNA reads TGTGCCAGCAGTTACCGGACAGGTTGGGCTGAAGCTTTCTTT. This translates into CASSYRTGWAEAFF.

In its sample, this clonotype was seen many times. The V gene is TRBV7-9, the J gene TRBJ2-2; TRBD1 matches at 8 bases. Trimming removed 5 bases from V and 4 bases from J; junction bases left unmatched: 6. This CDR3 comprises 15 residues. Germline CDR1 is SEHNR and CDR2 is FQNEAQ (reference sequence). The CDR3 DNA is TGTGCCAGCAGCGTAACAGGGGGATTCACCGGGGAGCTGTTTTTT. Translating gives CASSVTGGFTGELFF.

This chain's CDR3 is CSAGRDTEAFF. The CDR3 nucleotides read TGCAGTGCTGGGAGGGACACTGAAGCTTTCTTT. The rearrangement links TRBV20-1 to TRBJ1-1; D call uncertain. CDR3 size: 11 residues. Trimming removed 5 bases at V and 3 bases at J, with 7 bases between. From germline, CDR1 is DFQATT and CDR2 SNEGSKA (reference sequence).

This clonotype was found many times. The chain employs TRBV2 and TRBJ2-2; D is possibly TRBD1 (5 bases). V was trimmed by 3 bases and J by 3 bases, leaving 17 bases between them. Per the germline V gene, CDR1 is SNHLY and CDR2 is FYNNEI. The CDR3 runs to 17 residues. The CDR3 DNA reads TGTGCCAGCAGTGATTCGGCAGGGATAATAGACACCGGGGAGCTGTTTTTT. As protein: CASSDSAGIIDTGELFF.

This sequence joins TRBV7-2 and TRBJ2-5; D possibly uses TRBD1 or TRBD2 (5 bases each). Germline CDR1 and CDR2: SGHTA and FQGNSA. The germline V and J ends were trimmed by 4 bases and 2 bases, with 17 bases remaining between them. The CDR3 sequence is 16 residues long. CDR3 in DNA: TGTGCCAGCAGCTCCTTAGGGCTTGGGGGACAAGAGACCCAGTACTTC. Translating gives CASSSLGLGGQETQYF.

This clonotype was found once. The chain's CDR3 is CASSFSAQPQHF. The CDR3 bases are TGTGCCAGCAGCTTTTCAGCGCAGCCCCAGCATTTT. The chain combines TRBV7-9 with TRBJ1-5; D gene unclear. The length of the CDR3 is 12 residues. V gave up 3 bases and J gave up 7 bases, with 7 bases separating them. The germline gives CDR1 SEHNR, CDR2 FQNEAQ (reference sequence).

This clonotype was counted many times. V usage is TRBV27 and J usage is TRBJ2-1, with D uncertain. The germline CDR1 and CDR2 sequences are MNHEY and SMNVEV (reference sequence). V was trimmed by 1 base and J by 5 bases, leaving 9 bases between them. This CDR3 is 14 amino acids long. CDR3 sequence reads: CASSLLGVHNEQFF. CDR3 DNA sequence: TGTGCCAGCAGTTTATTAGGAGTTCACAATGAGCAGTTCTTC.

A word on this clonotype: A much larger clone lies one base from this, so it may be a read error. The rearrangement joins TRBV11-1 to TRBJ1-1; D is ambiguous. Deletions cut 2 bases from V and 1 base from J, with 5 bases between. CDR1 is SGHAT, CDR2 FQDESV, per germline (reference sequence). The CDR3 consists of 13 residues. CDR3 bases: TGTGCCAGCAGCTTAATAGGGAACACTGAAGCTTTCTTT. Protein: CASSLIGNTEAFF.

This clonotype was recorded many times. V gene TRBV5-1 combines with J gene TRBJ2-1; D perhaps matches TRBD1 (6 bases). This CDR3 is built from 15 residues. The germline V gene encodes CDR1 SGHRS and CDR2 YFSETQ. V lost 2 bases to trimming and J lost 5 bases, with 14 bases between them. CDR3 nucleotide sequence: TGCGCCAGCAGCTTCCTCGGACAGAATAACAATGAGCAGTTCTTC. Translating gives CASSFLGQNNNEQFF. Filled out from reference TRBV5-1 and TRBJ2-1, the complete variable domain reads KAGVTQTPRYLIKTRGQQVTLSCSPISGHRSVSWYQQTPGQGLQFLFEYFSETQRNKGNFPGRFSGRQFSNSRSEMNVSTLELGDSALYLCASSFLGQNNNEQFFGPGTRLTVL.

This clonotype was observed at least ten times. The chain is built from TRBV7-2 and TRBJ1-5, with TRBD1 as a possible D gene (6 bases). CDR1 and CDR2 (germline): SGHTA, FQGNSA. The CDR3 totals 15 residues. V lost 1 base and J 3 bases, leaving 10 bases between the germline ends. This CDR3 reads CASSLGGANNQPQHF. The CDR3 DNA reads as TGTGCCAGCAGCTTAGGGGGGGCAAACAATCAGCCCCAGCATTTT.

The chain uses TRBV5-4 and TRBJ2-2; D is unclear. The germline V gene has CDR1 SGHNT and CDR2 YYREEE (reference sequence). This CDR3 spans 14 amino acids. V lost 0 bases and J lost 6, with 9 bases in between. The CDR3 nucleotides read TGTGCCAGCAGCTTGGCCAAGGTCTCCGGGGAGCTGTTTTTT. It encodes CASSLAKVSGELFF.

The chain carries TRBV6-1 and TRBJ1-5; 7 nucleotides agree with TRBD1. This CDR3 is built from 14 residues. Unmatched junction bases numbered 13, after V lost 6 bases and J lost 11 bases. Germline V lookup: CDR1 MNHNS, CDR2 SASEGT. CDR3 coding DNA: TGTGCCAGCAGGACTGAGACAGGGTCATCAGCCCAGCATTTT. This codes for CASRTETGSSAQHF.

This clonotype has only a few counts. The genes are TRBV25-1 and TRBJ1-2; 7 positions match TRBD1. Germline V gene data show CDR1 as MGHDK and CDR2 as SYGVNS. After removal of 5 bases from V and 8 bases from J, the junction contained 14 bases not matched to a gene. The CDR3 has 15 residues. The CDR3 region is CASSFAGTVALGYTF. For the CDR3, the DNA is TGTGCCAGCAGTTTTGCCGGGACAGTGGCCTTAGGCTACACCTTC.

In this sample, this clonotype turned up many times. V usage is TRBV18 and J usage is TRBJ2-5, with 7 bases matching TRBD1. CDR1 KGHSH and CDR2 LQKENI come from the germline V gene. The trim removed 5 bases at V and 2 bases at J, leaving 5 bases unmatched. This CDR3 region has 14 residues. The CDR3 protein is CASSWTGAQETQYF. The DNA of the CDR3 is TGTGCCAGCTCATGGACAGGCGCTCAAGAGACCCAGTACTTC.

There are many counts of this clonotype. The chain carries TRBV7-3 and TRBJ2-5, with 9 bases lining up with TRBD2. This CDR3 spans 14 amino acids. Germline V gene sequence: CDR1 SGHTA, CDR2 FQGTGA. The V gene end was trimmed by 6 bases and the J gene end by 4 bases; junction bases not matched to a gene: 6. CDR3 nucleotide sequence: TGTGCCAGCAGTCGCAGCGGGGGGAGAGAGACCCAGTACTTC. Its protein product is CASSRSGGRETQYF.

Only a few counts were recorded for this clonotype. The chain joins TRBV18 to TRBJ2-7; 8 bases align to TRBD1. J was trimmed by 3 bases and V by 5 bases; bases with no gene match: 3. Germline V CDR1 and CDR2: KGHSH, LQKENI. The CDR3 length is 13 residues. CDR3 in amino acids: CASSIGQGYEQYV. In DNA form, the CDR3 reads TGTGCCAGCTCAATTGGACAGGGCTACGAGCAGTACGTC.